This T cell receptor beta chain was observed in a study of T cells in Graves' hyperthyroidism and ophthalmopathy. From RNA transcripts, TCR beta CDR3 regions were amplified. HTBI primers were employed in a first-round RT-PCR of the TCR CDR3. Using its own MiXCR run on the multiplex PCR reads, TCRdb lists one record per CDR3 protein. Among around 450,000 distinct CDR3 sequences listed, 15% to 19% were seen once. Calling Graves' hyperthyroidism stable meant ophthalmopathy did not progress within 18 months. These patients, aged 18 to 65, had recently diagnosed hyperthyroidism lasting under 2 months. Trimming took 6 bases from V and 5 from J; bases not matched to a gene: 15. CDR1 and CDR2 (germline): SNHLY, FYNNEI. The length of the CDR3 is 17 residues. This clonotype was counted at least ten times.

This sequence originates from a woman younger than 30 with Graves' hyperthyroidism. J is TRBJ2-3 and V is TRBV2; 9 nucleotides line up with TRBD2. The specimen was blood. In DNA form, the CDR3 reads TGTGCCAGCAGCGCCCGGTTGTCTAGCGGGAAGATAGATACGCAGTATTTT. It is translated as CASSARLSSGKIDTQYF.